A selection of T cell receptor beta chains follows, all from one sample in a study of post-analysis software for immune sequencing data. TCRdb independently ran MiXCR on the PCR reads; one entry per CDR3 protein. The sample includes about 620,000 distinct CDR3 sequences, about 40% seen only once; the top ten take roughly 1.7%. Sequenced input: blood. Source of these receptors: a girl between 5 and 17 years old with multiple sclerosis. CDR3s include the opening cysteine and the closing phenylalanine or tryptophan. The D gene is left open where the match is weak. Only part of the rows carry a size: once, few, many, or a class if the clone is expanded.

V gene	clone size	J gene	D gene	CDR3 protein	CDR3 DNA
TRBV2	many	TRBJ2-7	TRBD2	CASRGSGSRYEQYF	TGTGCCAGCAGGGGTAGCGGGAGTCGTTACGAGCAGTACTTC
TRBV4-2	few	TRBJ2-3	.	CASSPEGQDQSVYF	TGTGCCAGCAGCCCTGAAGGCCAGGATCAAAGTGTGTATTTT
TRBV20-1	few	TRBJ2-3	.	CSAPAVGLGGTDTQYF	TGCAGTGCCCCAGCGGTGGGCCTAGGCGGCACAGATACGCAGTATTTT
TRBV4-2	few	TRBJ1-6	.	CASSQGGDLALHF	TGTGCCAGCAGCCAAGGCGGGGATTTAGCCCTCCACTTT
TRBV12-3/TRBV12-4	.	TRBJ2-3	TRBD2	CASSLAFGGMTDMQYF	TGTGCCAGCAGTTTAGCGTTCGGGGGGATGACAGATATGCAGTATTTT
TRBV5-1	few	TRBJ2-7	.	CASGRDYEQYF	TGCGCCAGCGGCAGAGACTACGAGCAGTACTTC
TRBV11-2	.	TRBJ1-2	.	CASSLTDNLYGYTF	TGTGCCAGCAGCTTAACAGATAACCTCTATGGCTACACCTTC
TRBV3-1	.	TRBJ2-4	TRBD1	CASSQVPLTGIAKNIQYF	TGTGCCAGCAGCCAAGTGCCCTTGACAGGGATAGCCAAAAACATTCAGTACTTC
TRBV20-1	few	TRBJ2-3	TRBD1	CSASWTGISDTQYF	TGCAGTGCGTCCTGGACAGGGATTTCGGATACGCAGTATTTT
TRBV6-5	few	TRBJ1-2	.	CASSSPRGGARGYTF	TGTGCCAGCAGTTCCCCCCGGGGGGGGGCGCGGGGCTACACCTTC
TRBV20-1	.	TRBJ2-1	TRBD2	CSASRRGLAFNEQFF	TGCAGTGCTTCCAGAAGGGGACTAGCGTTCAATGAGCAGTTCTTC